The next 26 T cell receptor beta chains were all read from a single sample in a study of blood T cell repertoires in COVID-19. The repertoire was sequenced with immunoSEQ multiplex PCR; TCRdb's copy has only in-frame clones and lacks some. The table records about 81,000 clones, approximately 90% of them present only once. Specimen: peripheral blood. The receptors originated from a man in his sixties or seventies with active or convalescent COVID-19.

The chain uses TRBV5-1 and TRBJ1-6; 8 bases align to TRBD1. Trimming cost V 4 bases and J 0 bases; bases outside gene matches: 3. Germline V gene sequence: CDR1 SGHRS, CDR2 YFSETQ. The CDR3 covers 16 residues. The CDR3 region has the DNA TGCGCCAGCAGCCTCACAGGGGGCTCCTATAATTCACCCCTCCACTTT. It codes for CASSLTGGSYNSPLHF.

The rearrangement links TRBV11-2 to TRBJ2-3; TRBD2 is a possible D gene (6 bases). Trimming removed 3 bases from V and 0 bases from J, with 7 bases in between. Germline V CDR1 and CDR2: SGHAT, FQNNGV. The CDR3 has 14 residues. The CDR3: CASSFGTSTDTQYF. In nucleotides, the CDR3 is TGTGCCAGCAGCTTCGGGACTAGCACAGATACGCAGTATTTT.

This chain uses TRBV5-4 with TRBJ1-1; D perhaps matches TRBD1 (5 bases). The CDR3 is 16 residues long. CDR1 is SGHNT, CDR2 YYREEE, per germline (reference sequence). The V end was cut by 2 bases, the J end by 1 base, with 15 bases between. CDR3 DNA sequence: TGTGCCAGCAGCTTCGCCCATGGGCAGGGGAACACTGAAGCTTTCTTT. Amino acids: CASSFAHGQGNTEAFF.

The V and J genes are TRBV18 and TRBJ1-1, with D unresolved. The CDR3 spans 16 residues. Germline CDR1 is KGHSH and CDR2 is LQKENI. Trimming removed 6 bases at V and 1 base at J, with 18 bases between. CDR3 DNA sequence: TGTGCCAGCTCGCGCCAAGACCCCAGGCCGAACACTGAAGCTTTCTTT. It yields the protein CASSRQDPRPNTEAFF.

Written as DNA, the CDR3 is TGCGCCAGCAGCTTACAACAGGGGGCCCAGCCCCAGCATTTT. This gives the protein CASSLQQGAQPQHF. This chain joins TRBV5-1 and TRBJ1-5; TRBD1 matches at 9 bases. The germline gives CDR1 SGHRS, CDR2 YFSETQ. The CDR3 is 14 amino acids. Losses at the gene ends were 2 bases for V and 7 bases for J; bases not matched to a gene: 4. Based on the CDR3 plus reference TRBV5-1 and TRBJ1-5, the full variable domain is KAGVTQTPRYLIKTRGQQVTLSCSPISGHRSVSWYQQTPGQGLQFLFEYFSETQRNKGNFPGRFSGRQFSNSRSEMNVSTLELGDSALYLCASSLQQGAQPQHFGDGTRLSIL.

The chain is built from TRBV10-3 and TRBJ1-5; 12 positions agree with TRBD1. This CDR3 contains 19 residues. CDR1 is ENHRY, CDR2 SYGVKD, per germline. V gave up 4 bases and J gave up 2 bases; unmatched junction bases: 12. The CDR3 is CAISATPGQGAKGNQPQHF. In DNA, the CDR3 is TGTGCCATCAGTGCGACCCCGGGACAGGGGGCAAAAGGCAATCAGCCCCAGCATTTT.

This clone was found once. The gene calls are TRBV2 and TRBJ1-4; TRBD1 matches 10 bases. The CDR3 runs 16 residues. J gave up 8 bases and V 4 bases, and 10 bases lay outside the gene matches. CDR1 is SNHLY, CDR2 FYNNEI, per germline. CDR3 in DNA: TGTGCCAGCAGTGTCCCCCGGGACAGGGGTGGCGAAAAACTGTTTTTT. Its protein is CASSVPRDRGGEKLFF.

This clone was seen only once. This sequence joins TRBV4-3 and TRBJ2-6; D is ambiguous. V lost 0 bases to trimming and J lost 2 bases, with 5 bases between them. The CDR3 has 15 amino acids. CDR1 is LGHNA, CDR2 YSLEER, per germline. In nucleotides, the CDR3 is TGCGCCAGCAGCCAAGACAGTGCTGGGGCCAACGTCCTGACTTTC. This sequence encodes CASSQDSAGANVLTF.

A note on this clone: Other nucleotide sequences in the sample specify the same CDR3. The genes are TRBV6-2 or TRBV6-3 and TRBJ1-5; tentative D call: TRBD1 (5 bases). The CDR3 runs 13 residues. The ends were cut back, 5 bases at V and 2 bases at J, with 7 bases in the middle. CDR1 and CDR2 (germline): MNHEY, SVGEGT. The CDR3 nucleotides are TGTGCCAGCAGTCTACAGGGCAATCAGCCCCAGCATTTT. Translated: CASSLQGNQPQHF.

The chain recombines TRBV5-1 with TRBJ1-1; 8 bases line up with TRBD1. V lost 4 bases and J lost 12; bases outside the gene matches: 11. The CDR3 is 13 residues long. CDR1 is SGHRS, CDR2 YFSETQ, per germline. The CDR3 nucleotides read TGCGCCAGCAGCACGGGACAGGCTGGGGAAACTTTCTTT. Its protein product is CASSTGQAGETFF. The full variable domain, in which reference TRBV5-1 and TRBJ1-1 provide the parts outside the CDR3, is KAGVTQTPRYLIKTRGQQVTLSCSPISGHRSVSWYQQTPGQGLQFLFEYFSETQRNKGNFPGRFSGRQFSNSRSEMNVSTLELGDSALYLCASSTGQAGETFFGQGTRLTVV.

The chain carries TRBV9 and TRBJ2-1, with 7 bases that match TRBD1. V shed 0 bases, J shed 3 bases, and the junction held 9 bases outside the gene matches. CDR3 length equals 17 residues. Looked up from germline, CDR1 is SGDLS and CDR2 is YYNGEE. CDR3 sequence (DNA): TGTGCCAGCAGCGTAGTAGAGGGTGCAGGGGGCTACAATGAGCAGTTCTTC. Translation: CASSVVEGAGGYNEQFF.

DNA of the CDR3: TGTGCCAGCAGCTTCGGGCTAGCAGATTACAATGAGCAGTTCTTC. It translates to CASSFGLADYNEQFF. V usage is TRBV7-2 and J usage is TRBJ2-1; a possible D gene is TRBD2 (5 bases). V was shortened by 3 bases and J by 4 bases, with 13 bases between the two germline ends. CDR3 length: 15 amino acids. The germline CDR1 and CDR2 sequences are SGHTA and FQGNSA.

The chain has TRBV5-1 and TRBJ1-1; 7 nucleotides agree with TRBD1. CDR1 is SGHRS, CDR2 YFSETQ, per germline. This CDR3 region has 14 residues. Trimming took 4 bases from V and 3 from J; bases not matched to a gene: 6. The chain's CDR3 is CASSLGQIYTEAFF. The DNA of the CDR3 is TGCGCCAGCAGCCTGGGACAGATTTACACTGAAGCTTTCTTT.

The chain recombines TRBV19 with TRBJ2-5; 10 bases agree with TRBD1. In germline, CDR1 is LNHDA, CDR2 SQIVND (reference sequence). The CDR3 consists of 16 residues. V shed 7 bases and J 5 bases; nucleotides not matched to a gene: 13. In nucleotides, the CDR3 is TGTGCCAGTACTCCTAGGAGGACAGGGGGTCGGGAGACCCAGTACTTC. Its translation is CASTPRRTGGRETQYF. The full variable domain, rest sourced from reference TRBV19 and TRBJ2-5, is DGGITQSPKYLFRKEGQNVTLSCEQNLNHDAMYWYRQDPGQGLRLIYYSQIVNDFQKGDIAEGYSVSREKKESFPLTVTSAQKNPTAFYLCASTPRRTGGRETQYFGPGTRLLVL.

This clone was recorded only once. V usage is TRBV5-1 and J usage is TRBJ2-1, with D maybe TRBD2 (6 bases). Trimming left V 5 bases short and J 0 bases short, with 12 bases between. The germline CDR1 and CDR2 sequences are SGHRS and YFSETQ. The CDR3 contains 15 residues. CDR3 residues: CASRWDFSSYNEQFF. CDR3 sequence (DNA): TGCGCCAGCAGGTGGGACTTTAGCTCCTACAATGAGCAGTTCTTC. Looking up the rest from reference TRBV5-1 and TRBJ2-1 gives the full variable domain: KAGVTQTPRYLIKTRGQQVTLSCSPISGHRSVSWYQQTPGQGLQFLFEYFSETQRNKGNFPGRFSGRQFSNSRSEMNVSTLELGDSALYLCASRWDFSSYNEQFFGPGTRLTVL.

The CDR3 nucleotides read TGTGCCAGCATCACGACTAGCGCCTACTACGAGCAGTACTTC. This gives the protein CASITTSAYYEQYF. This chain uses TRBV6-7 with TRBJ2-7; 8 bases line up with TRBD2. TRBV6-7 is given ORF status, its function remaining uncertain. CDR3 length: 14 amino acids. The ends lost 7 bases at V and 3 bases at J; junction bases unmatched: 8.

The rearrangement uses TRBV2 and TRBJ1-2; the D is unclear. The V end was cut by 2 bases, the J end by 5 bases, with 18 bases between. CDR1 SNHLY and CDR2 FYNNEI come from the germline V gene. This CDR3 contains 16 residues. DNA of the CDR3: TGTGCCAGCAGTGAACTGGGTACAGTCCCTCTTTATGGCTACACCTTC. Translated: CASSELGTVPLYGYTF.

V usage is TRBV18 and J usage is TRBJ1-3; D uncertain. This CDR3 is 16 amino acids long. V was cut by 5 bases and J by 0 bases, with 14 bases left in between. Germline V CDR1 and CDR2: KGHSH, LQKENI. The CDR3 DNA is TGTGCCAGCTCATCATCAACGCCGAGCTCTGGAAACACCATATATTTT. This codes for CASSSSTPSSGNTIYF.

The chain couples TRBV7-2 to TRBJ1-2, with unresolved D. V was trimmed by 7 bases and J by 7 bases, leaving 19 bases between them. The CDR3 contains 14 residues. From germline, CDR1 is SGHTA and CDR2 FQGNSA. The CDR3, as DNA: TGTGCCAGCACCCTCTCCGGGGTAATAAGTGGCTACACCTTC. It encodes CASTLSGVISGYTF.

V and J are TRBV5-6 and TRBJ1-1, with 8 positions matching TRBD1. The CDR3 loop spans 11 amino acids. Germline V gene data show CDR1 as SGHDT and CDR2 as YYEEEE. J gave up 4 bases and V 10 bases, and 3 bases lay outside the gene matches. This CDR3 is CASTGGTEAFF. The CDR3 DNA follows: TGTGCCTCTACAGGGGGCACTGAAGCTTTCTTT.

The CDR3 loop is CASSYFGLSSGNTIYF. In nucleotides, the CDR3 is TGTGCCAGCAGTTACTTTGGGCTATCCTCTGGAAACACCATATATTTT. The chain joins TRBV6-5 to TRBJ1-3; the D is unclear. The CDR3 length is 16 residues. CDR1 and CDR2 from the germline V gene are MNHEY and SVGAGI. Trimming shortened V by 1 base and J by 0 bases, and 10 bases separated the two germline ends.

This chain connects TRBV7-9 to TRBJ2-7; TRBD1 might be the D (6 bases). V was cut by 7 bases and J by 2 bases, with 12 bases left in between. Germline V CDR1 and CDR2: SEHNR, FQNEAQ (reference sequence). The length of the CDR3 is 13 residues. Here the CDR3 reads CASTGTNPYEQYF. DNA of the CDR3: TGTGCCAGCACCGGGACAAACCCCTACGAGCAGTACTTC.

DNA of the CDR3: TGTGCCAGCAGCTTGGGGACAACCTACGAGCAGTACTTC. This codes for CASSLGTTYEQYF. This rearrangement joins TRBV7-6 to TRBJ2-7; tentatively, D is TRBD1 (6 bases). The V and J ends lost 3 bases and 2 bases respectively, with 8 bases between them. In germline, CDR1 is SGHVS, CDR2 FNYEAQ. The CDR3 consists of 13 residues.

As DNA, the CDR3 is TGTGCCAGCAGCTTAGAATTCAGCGGTACCACTGAAGCTTTCTTT. It is translated as CASSLEFSGTTEAFF. The rearrangement joins TRBV7-2 to TRBJ1-1; no clear D. Trimming cost V 1 base and J 4 bases, with 13 bases left between them. This CDR3 contains 15 residues. CDR1 is SGHTA, CDR2 FQGNSA, per germline.

CDR3 amino acids: CATRGQPYGYTF. The CDR3 coding sequence is TGTGCCACCAGGGGGCAGCCTTATGGCTACACCTTC. This chain joins TRBV27 and TRBJ1-2, with 8 bases identical to TRBD1. Germline CDR1 and CDR2: MNHEY and SMNVEV (reference sequence). This CDR3 region has 12 residues. The V segment lost 10 bases and the J segment 5 bases; nucleotides outside the gene matches: 6.

V is TRBV2 and J is TRBJ2-1, with D possibly matching TRBD1 (5 bases). V lost 7 bases and J lost 8, with 9 bases in between. Germline CDR1 SNHLY, CDR2 FYNNEI. This CDR3 has 11 residues. CDR3 region: CASTRVDEQFF. The DNA of the CDR3 is TGTGCCAGCACCAGGGTGGATGAGCAGTTCTTC.